These T cell receptor beta chains were read from a single sample in a study of T-cell reconstitution after alpha-beta-depleted transplantation in children. MiXCR, run by TCRdb on the PCR reads, gives a single entry per CDR3 protein. Here the sample spans over 200,000 distinct CDR3 sequences, under 8.5% being singletons. This specimen was PBMCs, mostly from graft donor cells, taken 360 days after TCRalphabeta/CD19-depleted stem cell transplant. Source of these receptors: a male patient under 10 years old who had a stem cell transplant for acute myeloid leukemia, so the T cells may come from the graft donor. The CDR3 runs from the conserved cysteine through the conserved F or W. The order of the fields is CDR3 protein, V gene, clone size, J gene. A clone size is listed for some rows: how often the clone was seen (once, few, many), or a class if it is expanded.

CDR3: CSAPDRGASYEQYF; V: TRBV20-1; size: many; J: TRBJ2-7
CDR3: CSATRDSNSPLHF; V: TRBV20-1; size: few; J: TRBJ1-6
CDR3: CASSFRVDTQYF; V: TRBV5-6; size: NA; J: TRBJ2-3
CDR3: CSVSGAGGLQETQYF; V: TRBV20-1; size: NA; J: TRBJ2-5
CDR3: CASSLWAGSQETQYF; V: TRBV27; size: few; J: TRBJ2-5
CDR3: CASSFRESYGYTF; V: TRBV12-3/TRBV12-4; size: many; J: TRBJ1-2
CDR3: CASSFGSHEQYF; V: TRBV28; size: NA; J: TRBJ2-7
CDR3: CASSTQLTYNEQFF; V: TRBV4-1; size: many; J: TRBJ2-1
CDR3: CASSPRGASTEAFF; V: TRBV7-3; size: NA; J: TRBJ1-1
CDR3: CASSFGDGASGYTF; V: TRBV5-1; size: few; J: TRBJ1-2
CDR3: CASSLGQGEETQYF; V: TRBV5-1; size: many; J: TRBJ2-5
CDR3: CASSKGERVRQGANSPLHF; V: TRBV21-1; size: few; J: TRBJ1-6
CDR3: CASSYLGDNTDTQYF; V: TRBV5-8; size: many; J: TRBJ2-3
CDR3: CAWSLPGTQYF; V: TRBV30; size: NA; J: TRBJ2-5
CDR3: CSAHSGGLSTDTQYF; V: TRBV20-1; size: few; J: TRBJ2-3
CDR3: CASSHRDILSGANVLTF; V: TRBV3-1; size: few; J: TRBJ2-6
CDR3: CASSLDRSGRAGEQFF; V: TRBV7-9; size: NA; J: TRBJ2-1
CDR3: CASSPLREGQETQYF; V: TRBV4-2; size: few; J: TRBJ2-5
CDR3: CATSRGGLGNEQFF; V: TRBV15; size: NA; J: TRBJ2-1
CDR3: CASSFTRTPNQPQHF; V: TRBV12-3/TRBV12-4; size: few; J: TRBJ1-5
CDR3: CASKFSGERSVYGYTF; V: TRBV5-1; size: few; J: TRBJ1-2
CDR3: CSARRTYQETQYF; V: TRBV20-1; size: few; J: TRBJ2-5
CDR3: CASIPDRGTDTQYF; V: TRBV23-1; size: few; J: TRBJ2-3
CDR3: CSAIREHGGELFF; V: TRBV20-1; size: medium-sized; J: TRBJ2-2
CDR3: CASGWPSKAHEQYF; V: TRBV4-1; size: NA; J: TRBJ2-7
CDR3: CASRLPTPGELFF; V: TRBV10-2; size: few; J: TRBJ2-2
CDR3: CATSGAAKNIQYF; V: TRBV12-3/TRBV12-4; size: NA; J: TRBJ2-4
CDR3: CASILGGLPLSSGELFF; V: TRBV12-3/TRBV12-4; size: NA; J: TRBJ2-2
CDR3: CASSPLLGSYNEQFF; V: TRBV7-7; size: NA; J: TRBJ2-1
CDR3: CASSGDRLYNEQFF; V: TRBV9; size: many; J: TRBJ2-1
CDR3: CASSLRTPSTDTQYF; V: TRBV6-1; size: few; J: TRBJ2-3
CDR3: CASSGGGTEAFF; V: TRBV9; size: many; J: TRBJ1-1
CDR3: CATSRSYTDTQYF; V: TRBV15; size: many; J: TRBJ2-3
CDR3: CASGGAGTEAFF; V: TRBV28; size: NA; J: TRBJ1-1
CDR3: CASSPDRGLDEQYF; V: TRBV5-1; size: many; J: TRBJ2-7
CDR3: CSAKQSINYGYTF; V: TRBV20-1; size: few; J: TRBJ1-2
CDR3: CASMGQRSGNTIYF; V: TRBV6-1; size: NA; J: TRBJ1-3
CDR3: CASSLFGDGYTF; V: TRBV12-3/TRBV12-4; size: NA; J: TRBJ1-2
CDR3: CASRPNPGQGAEQFF; V: TRBV12-3/TRBV12-4; size: few; J: TRBJ2-1
CDR3: CASSLFGTLPRGTQAFF; V: TRBV12-3/TRBV12-4; size: NA; J: TRBJ1-1
CDR3: CASSPRTGNNEQFF; V: TRBV9; size: many; J: TRBJ2-1
CDR3: CASSIAGLAGLKPRDEQFF; V: TRBV12-3/TRBV12-4; size: few; J: TRBJ2-1
CDR3: CASSPRPRQGEVAGELFF; V: TRBV5-1; size: many; J: TRBJ2-2
CDR3: CSVRTDNQPQHF; V: TRBV29-1; size: NA; J: TRBJ1-5
CDR3: CASSPDWLAEKDNEQFF; V: TRBV12-3/TRBV12-4; size: many; J: TRBJ2-1